This TCR beta chain came from a study of blood T cells in healthy people across ages. Alongside a J-beta primer mix, a sample-barcoded 5' primer served in a second PCR lasting about 6 to 11 cycles. In TCRdb, the 5' RACE reads were re-called with MiXCR into one record per CDR3 protein. The sample consists of 1 million to 1.2 million distinct CDR3 sequences, more than 30% of them appearing once. This clonotype was detected a few times. The receptor was isolated from a man between 18 and 35 years old in good health. Source material: blood.

The CDR3 nucleotides read TGTGCCAGCAGTTACTCGAGGGCTCAGCCCCAGCATTTT. Translating gives CASSYSRAQPQHF. The chain employs TRBV6-6 and TRBJ1-5; D uncertain. The CDR3 has 13 amino acids. V lost 0 bases and J lost 6, with 6 bases in between. The germline V gene encodes CDR1 MNHNY and CDR2 SVGAGI (reference sequence).